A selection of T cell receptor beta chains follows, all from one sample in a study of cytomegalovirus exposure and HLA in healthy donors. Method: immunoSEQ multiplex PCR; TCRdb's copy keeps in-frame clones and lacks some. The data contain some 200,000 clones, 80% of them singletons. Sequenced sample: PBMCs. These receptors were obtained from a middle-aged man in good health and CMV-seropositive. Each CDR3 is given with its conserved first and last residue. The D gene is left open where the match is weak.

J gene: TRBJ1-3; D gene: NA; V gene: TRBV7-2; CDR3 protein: CASSPLGDRGNTIYF
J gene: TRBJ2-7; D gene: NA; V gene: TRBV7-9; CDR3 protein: CSSTDSTYEQYF
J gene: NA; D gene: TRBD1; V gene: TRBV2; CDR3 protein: CASGKDRGHEQYF
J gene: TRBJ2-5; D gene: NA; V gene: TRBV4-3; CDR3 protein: CASSQEGAGETQYF
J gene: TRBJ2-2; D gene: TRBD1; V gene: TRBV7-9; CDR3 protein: CASSSSPPGGTGELFF
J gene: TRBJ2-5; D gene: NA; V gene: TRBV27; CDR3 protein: CASSPFAGDRRTETQYF
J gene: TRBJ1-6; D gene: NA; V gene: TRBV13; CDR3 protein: CASSYFLRF
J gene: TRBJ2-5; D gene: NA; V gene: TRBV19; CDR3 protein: CASSVDGEETQYF
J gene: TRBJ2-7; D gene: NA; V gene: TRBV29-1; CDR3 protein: CSVGGNYEQYF
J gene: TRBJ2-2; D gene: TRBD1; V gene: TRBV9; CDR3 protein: CASSEGSGGRAGELFF
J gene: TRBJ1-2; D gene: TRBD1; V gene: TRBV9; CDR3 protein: CASSVAGTAYGYTF
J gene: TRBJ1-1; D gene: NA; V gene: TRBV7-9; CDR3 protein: CASSLYPGKKTEAFF
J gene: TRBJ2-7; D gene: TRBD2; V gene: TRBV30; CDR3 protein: CAWSRTRDEQYF
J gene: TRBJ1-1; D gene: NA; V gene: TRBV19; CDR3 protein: CASTVYRNTEAFF
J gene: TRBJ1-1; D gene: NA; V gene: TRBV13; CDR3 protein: CASTPPGGGPMNTEAFF
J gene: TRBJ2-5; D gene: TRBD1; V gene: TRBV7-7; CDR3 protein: CASSLGTGEETQYF
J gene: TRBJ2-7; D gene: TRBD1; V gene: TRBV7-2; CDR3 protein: CASSVRQGTLQYF
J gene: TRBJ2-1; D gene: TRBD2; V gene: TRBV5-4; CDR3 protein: CASSARLAHSYNEQFF
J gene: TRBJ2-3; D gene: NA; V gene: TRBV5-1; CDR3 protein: CASSSGGGDTQYF
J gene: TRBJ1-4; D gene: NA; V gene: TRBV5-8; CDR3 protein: CASSHGELIDEKLFF
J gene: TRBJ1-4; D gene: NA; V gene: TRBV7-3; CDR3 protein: CASSPTYRATNEKLFF
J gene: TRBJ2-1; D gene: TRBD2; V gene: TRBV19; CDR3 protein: CASSIEGSGGAGEQFF
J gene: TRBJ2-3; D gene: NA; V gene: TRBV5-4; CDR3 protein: CASSLGGDSTDTQYF
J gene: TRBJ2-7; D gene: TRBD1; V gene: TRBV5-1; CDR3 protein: CASSPRTGGYEQYF
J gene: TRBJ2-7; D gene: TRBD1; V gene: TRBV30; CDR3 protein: CAWRDRVAYEQYF
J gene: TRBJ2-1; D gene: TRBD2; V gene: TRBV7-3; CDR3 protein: CASSAWTSGKNEQFF
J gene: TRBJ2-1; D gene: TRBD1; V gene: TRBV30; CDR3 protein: CAWVRGTGNYNEQFF
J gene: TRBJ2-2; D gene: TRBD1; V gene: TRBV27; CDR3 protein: CASSPGTAGELFF
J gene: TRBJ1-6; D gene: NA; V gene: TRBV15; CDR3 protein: CATSGSSYNSPLHF
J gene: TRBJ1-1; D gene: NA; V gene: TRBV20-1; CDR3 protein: CSAPSNTEAFF
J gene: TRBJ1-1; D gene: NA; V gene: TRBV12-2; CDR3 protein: CASRLARASLKLGTEAFF
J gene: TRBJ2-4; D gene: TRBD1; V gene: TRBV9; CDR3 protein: CASSSGQGDIQYF
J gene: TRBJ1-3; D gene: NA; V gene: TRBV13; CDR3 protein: CASSLGQVGRGLSSGNTIYF
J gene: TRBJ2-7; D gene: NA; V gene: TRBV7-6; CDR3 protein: CASSFTDGYEQYF
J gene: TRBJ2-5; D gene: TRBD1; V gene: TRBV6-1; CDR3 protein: CASSRGQGPQETQYF
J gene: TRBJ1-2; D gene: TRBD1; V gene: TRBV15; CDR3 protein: CATSIPGTGNYGYTF
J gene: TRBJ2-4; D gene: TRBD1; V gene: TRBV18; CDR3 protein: CASSLPRGLAKNIQYF
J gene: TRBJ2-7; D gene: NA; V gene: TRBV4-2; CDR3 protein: CASSQDRELREQYF
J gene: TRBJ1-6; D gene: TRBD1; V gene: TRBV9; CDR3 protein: CASSGGQDNSPLHF
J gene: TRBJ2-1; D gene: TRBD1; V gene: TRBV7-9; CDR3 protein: CSSSSVRDRGNEQFF
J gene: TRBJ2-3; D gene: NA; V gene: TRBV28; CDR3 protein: CASTDRAGTQYF
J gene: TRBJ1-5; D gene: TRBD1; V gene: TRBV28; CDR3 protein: CASLQRGLNQPQHF
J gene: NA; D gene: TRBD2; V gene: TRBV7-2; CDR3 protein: CASSPGTSGYEQYF
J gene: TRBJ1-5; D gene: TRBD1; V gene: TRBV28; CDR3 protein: CASSPSQGALGQPQHF
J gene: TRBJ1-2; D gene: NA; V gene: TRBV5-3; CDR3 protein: CARSLARAPGGYTF
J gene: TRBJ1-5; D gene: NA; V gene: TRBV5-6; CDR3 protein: CASSLPGYNQPQHF
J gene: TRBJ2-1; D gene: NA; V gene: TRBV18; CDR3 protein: CASSPLQGSSLF
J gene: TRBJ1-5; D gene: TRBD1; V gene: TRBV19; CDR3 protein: CASRGQWGGQPQHF
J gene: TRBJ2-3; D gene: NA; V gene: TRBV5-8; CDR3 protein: CASSLGRDTTDTQYF
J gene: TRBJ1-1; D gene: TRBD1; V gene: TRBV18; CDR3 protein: CASSPRQGTEAFF
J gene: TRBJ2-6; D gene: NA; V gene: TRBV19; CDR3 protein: CASSPIDRTSGANVLTF
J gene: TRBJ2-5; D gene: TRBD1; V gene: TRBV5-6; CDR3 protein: CASSLTGQGAGETQYF
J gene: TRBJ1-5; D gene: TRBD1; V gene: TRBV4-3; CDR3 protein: CASSPGDRPRDNQPQHF
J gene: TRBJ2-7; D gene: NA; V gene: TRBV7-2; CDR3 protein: CASSRELLEYEQYF